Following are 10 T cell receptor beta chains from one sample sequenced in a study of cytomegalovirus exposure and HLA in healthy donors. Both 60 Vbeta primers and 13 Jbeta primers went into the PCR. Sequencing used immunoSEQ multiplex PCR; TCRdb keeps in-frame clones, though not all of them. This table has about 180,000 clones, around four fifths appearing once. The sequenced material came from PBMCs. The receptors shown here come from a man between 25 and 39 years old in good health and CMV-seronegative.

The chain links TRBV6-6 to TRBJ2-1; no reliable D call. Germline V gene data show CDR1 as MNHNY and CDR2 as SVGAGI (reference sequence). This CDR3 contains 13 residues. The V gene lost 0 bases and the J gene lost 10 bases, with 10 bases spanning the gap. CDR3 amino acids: CASSYSLVREQFF. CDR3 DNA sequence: TGTGCCAGCAGTTACTCACTGGTTCGGGAGCAGTTCTTC.

The chain's CDR3 is CASTKTQGAGEKLFF. The DNA of the CDR3 is TGTGCCAGCACAAAGACACAGGGGGCTGGGGAAAAACTGTTTTTT. The rearrangement links TRBV6-5 to TRBJ1-4; 9 bases map to TRBD1. In germline, CDR1 is MNHEY, CDR2 SVGAGI. The CDR3 runs to 15 residues. The trim removed 7 bases at V and 8 bases at J, leaving 11 bases unmatched.

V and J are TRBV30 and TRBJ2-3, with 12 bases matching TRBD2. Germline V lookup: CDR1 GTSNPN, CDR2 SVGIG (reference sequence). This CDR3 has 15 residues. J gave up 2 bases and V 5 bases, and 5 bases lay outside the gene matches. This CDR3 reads CAWLPSGRATDTQYF. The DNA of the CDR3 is TGTGCCTGGCTCCCTAGCGGGAGGGCCACAGATACGCAGTATTTT.

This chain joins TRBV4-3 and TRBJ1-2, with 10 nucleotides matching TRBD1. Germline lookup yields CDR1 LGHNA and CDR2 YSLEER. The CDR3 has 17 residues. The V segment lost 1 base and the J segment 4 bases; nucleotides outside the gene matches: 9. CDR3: CASSQAHGTGVGYGYTF. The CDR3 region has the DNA TGCGCCAGCAGCCAAGCCCACGGGACAGGGGTCGGCTATGGCTACACCTTC.

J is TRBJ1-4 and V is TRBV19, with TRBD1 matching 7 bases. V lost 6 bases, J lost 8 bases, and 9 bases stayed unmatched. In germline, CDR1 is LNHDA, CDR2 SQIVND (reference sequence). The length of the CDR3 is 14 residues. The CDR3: CASRTQGLPEKLFF. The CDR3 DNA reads TGTGCCAGTAGGACACAGGGGCTTCCGGAAAAACTGTTTTTT.

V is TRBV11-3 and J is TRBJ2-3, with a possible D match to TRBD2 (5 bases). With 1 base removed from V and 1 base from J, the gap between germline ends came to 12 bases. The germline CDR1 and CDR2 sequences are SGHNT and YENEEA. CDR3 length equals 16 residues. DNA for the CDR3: TGTGCCAGCAGCTTAGGCGGTAGCGCCGGCACAGATACGCAGTATTTT. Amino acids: CASSLGGSAGTDTQYF. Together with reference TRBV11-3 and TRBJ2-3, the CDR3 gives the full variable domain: EAGVVQSPRYKIIEKKQPVAFWCNPISGHNTLYWYLQNLGQGPELLIRYENEEAVDDSQLPKDRFSAERLKGVDSTLKIQPAELGDSAVYLCASSLGGSAGTDTQYFGPGTRLTVL.

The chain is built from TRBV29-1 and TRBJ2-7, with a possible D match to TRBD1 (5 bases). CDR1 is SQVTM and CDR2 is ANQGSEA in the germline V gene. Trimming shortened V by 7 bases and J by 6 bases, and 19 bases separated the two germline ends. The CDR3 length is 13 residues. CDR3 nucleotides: TGCAGCGCCGGACCCGACAGTCTCTCCGAGCAGTACTTC. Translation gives CSAGPDSLSEQYF.

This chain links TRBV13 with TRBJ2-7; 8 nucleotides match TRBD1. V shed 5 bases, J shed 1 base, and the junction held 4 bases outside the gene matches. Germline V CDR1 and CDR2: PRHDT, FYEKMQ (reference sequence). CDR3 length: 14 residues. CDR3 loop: CASSPDRGSYEQYF. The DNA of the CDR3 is TGTGCCAGCAGCCCAGACAGGGGATCCTACGAGCAGTACTTC.

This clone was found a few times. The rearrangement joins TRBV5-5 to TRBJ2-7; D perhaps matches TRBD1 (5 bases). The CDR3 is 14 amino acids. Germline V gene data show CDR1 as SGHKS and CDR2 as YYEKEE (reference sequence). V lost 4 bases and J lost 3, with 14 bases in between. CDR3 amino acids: CASSPLQGGYEQYF. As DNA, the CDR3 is TGTGCCAGCAGCCCCCTGCAGGGTGGCTACGAGCAGTACTTC. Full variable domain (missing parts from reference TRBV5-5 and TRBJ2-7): DAGVTQSPTHLIKTRGQQVTLRCSPISGHKSVSWYQQVLGQGPQFIFQYYEKEERGRGNFPDRFSARQFPNYSSELNVNALLLGDSALYLCASSPLQGGYEQYFGPGTRLTVT.

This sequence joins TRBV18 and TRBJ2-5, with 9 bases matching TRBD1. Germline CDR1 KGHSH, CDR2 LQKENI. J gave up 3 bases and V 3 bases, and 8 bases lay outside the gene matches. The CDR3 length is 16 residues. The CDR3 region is CASSPWTGEEEETQYF. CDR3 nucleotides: TGTGCCAGCTCACCGTGGACAGGGGAGGAGGAAGAGACCCAGTACTTC. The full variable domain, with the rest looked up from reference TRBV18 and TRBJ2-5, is NAGVMQNPRHLVRRRGQEARLRCSPMKGHSHVYWYRQLPEEGLKFMVYLQKENIIDESGMPKERFSAEFPKEGPSILRIQQVVRGDSAAYFCASSPWTGEEEETQYFGPGTRLLVL.